The 28 T cell receptor beta chains reported below all come from one sample, sequenced in a study of blood T cell repertoires in COVID-19 (dated by TCRdb to 2020 to 2022). Library preparation was by the immunoSEQ multiplex PCR assay. TCRdb re-hosts the immuneACCESS table, in-frame sequences only. Its copies lack some clones; in the studies checked, an unresolved V gene accounts for under half of them, and the cause for the rest is not known. The sample contains 400,000 to 450,000 clones, roughly 85% of them found a single time. The ten largest make up 1.4% to 1.5% of the sample. The sample consisted of peripheral blood. The receptor set was obtained from a woman aged 25 to 39 with active or convalescent COVID-19.

V is TRBV12-3 or TRBV12-4 and J is TRBJ2-1; D is perhaps TRBD2 (6 bases). The length of the CDR3 is 13 residues. V was clipped by 6 bases and J by 9 bases, with 15 bases between them. DNA of the CDR3: TGTGCCAGCAGCAAACTGGGACTTCCTGAGCAGTTCTTC. Protein sequence: CASSKLGLPEQFF.

The chain has TRBV27 and TRBJ1-5, with TRBD1 identical over 10 bases. CDR1 and CDR2 (germline): MNHEY, SMNVEV (reference sequence). CDR3 length: 17 residues. The trim removed 2 bases at V and 4 bases at J, leaving 8 bases unmatched. CDR3 in amino acids: CASSLAGTGATNQPQHF. CDR3 coding DNA: TGTGCCAGCAGTTTAGCCGGGACAGGGGCGACGAATCAGCCCCAGCATTTT.

This chain connects TRBV25-1 to TRBJ1-2; 8 bases match TRBD1. The CDR3 has 14 residues. Germline V gives CDR1 MGHDK, CDR2 SYGVNS. Germline trimming cut 4 bases from V and 3 bases from J; bases unmatched to any gene: 4. CDR3 residues: CASSARGLDYGYTF. CDR3 in DNA: TGTGCCAGCAGTGCCAGGGGGCTTGACTATGGCTACACCTTC.

This chain uses TRBV4-2 with TRBJ1-6; no definite D call. V was pared by 0 bases and J by 0 bases, with 3 bases between. Germline-derived CDR1 and CDR2 are LGHNA and YNFKEQ. The CDR3 length is 15 residues. The CDR3 coding sequence is TGTGCCAGCAGCCAAGACAGCTCCTATAATTCACCCCTCCACTTT. Its translation is CASSQDSSYNSPLHF.

The table lists this clone with a few counts. The genes are TRBV9 and TRBJ2-2; the match to TRBD1 covers 7 bases. Germline assignment: CDR1 SGDLS and CDR2 YYNGEE. This CDR3 region has 14 residues. With 5 bases clipped from V and 4 bases from J, the junction kept 5 bases outside the gene matches. DNA for the CDR3: TGTGCCAGCAGGGGGGACAGCTCCACCGGGGAGCTGTTTTTT. Residues: CASRGDSSTGELFF.

V gene TRBV6-5 combines with J gene TRBJ1-4, with 8 nucleotides matching TRBD1. Per the germline V gene, CDR1 is MNHEY and CDR2 is SVGAGI. The CDR3 is 16 amino acids. J was trimmed by 3 bases and V by 2 bases; bases with no gene match: 5. CDR3 sequence reads: CASSYRLQGANEKLFF. The CDR3 DNA reads as TGTGCCAGCAGTTACCGGTTACAGGGGGCTAATGAAAAACTGTTTTTT.

This clone was seen more than once but under ten times. The chain has TRBV5-1 and TRBJ1-1; D ambiguous. The V end was cut by 0 bases, the J end by 0 bases, with 6 bases between. This CDR3 has 14 amino acids. Germline V gene data show CDR1 as SGHRS and CDR2 as YFSETQ. The CDR3 bases are TGCGCCAGCAGCTTGGACGGGGTGAACACTGAAGCTTTCTTT. Encoded protein: CASSLDGVNTEAFF.

The chain is built from TRBV29-1 and TRBJ2-1, with 10 bases matching TRBD2. The V segment lost 7 bases and the J segment 5 bases; nucleotides outside the gene matches: 11. CDR1 and CDR2 (germline): SQVTM, ANQGSEA. The CDR3 extends over 15 amino acids. CDR3 in DNA: TGCAGCGGGAGAGGTCCAGCGGGAGGGAACAATGAGCAGTTCTTC. Protein: CSGRGPAGGNNEQFF.

J is TRBJ2-3 and V is TRBV3-1 (or the pseudogene TRBV3-2); D not certain. The CDR3 consists of 13 residues. With 4 bases removed from V and 3 bases from J, the gap between germline ends came to 8 bases. CDR1 is LGHDT and CDR2 is YNNKEL in the germline V gene (reference sequence). CDR3 coding DNA: TGTGCCAGCAGCCTCGGAGTTACAGATACGCAGTATTTT. Its protein is CASSLGVTDTQYF.

The genes are TRBV12-3 or TRBV12-4 and TRBJ2-1, with D tentatively TRBD2 (7 bases). V lost 6 bases to trimming and J lost 13 bases, with 19 bases between them. CDR3 size: 13 residues. The CDR3 loop is CASSGSGGAIQFF. The CDR3 nucleotides read TGTGCCAGCAGCGGCAGTGGGGGGGCCATCCAGTTCTTC.

The chain combines TRBV6-1 with TRBJ2-3; 13 bases fit TRBD2. Germline V gene data show CDR1 as MNHNS and CDR2 as SASEGT. The CDR3 is 19 residues long. J lost 4 bases, V lost 4 bases, and 14 bases had no gene match. CDR3 region: CASSAPRLAGGGRADTQYF. The CDR3 DNA follows: TGTGCCAGCAGTGCTCCCCGACTAGCGGGAGGAGGTAGGGCAGATACGCAGTATTTT.

The CDR3 is CAWTGSTDTQYF. CDR3 coding DNA: TGTGCCTGGACAGGGAGCACAGATACGCAGTATTTT. The chain combines TRBV30 with TRBJ2-3; tentatively, D is TRBD1 (5 bases). Trimming removed 4 bases from V and 0 bases from J, with 5 bases in between. The length of the CDR3 is 12 residues. Germline assignment: CDR1 GTSNPN and CDR2 SVGIG (reference sequence).

As regards this clone: This sample also contains other DNA sequences that code for the same CDR3. The chain combines TRBV3-1 (or the pseudogene TRBV3-2) with TRBJ1-5, with 7 bases matching TRBD1. CDR1 and CDR2 from the germline V gene are LGHDT and YNNKEL (reference sequence). The length of the CDR3 is 14 residues. The ends lost 3 bases at V and 4 bases at J; junction bases unmatched: 3. The CDR3 spells CASSQGTDNQPQHF. The CDR3 DNA is TGTGCCAGCAGCCAGGGGACAGATAATCAGCCCCAGCATTTT.

The rearrangement uses TRBV10-2 and TRBJ1-1, with TRBD1 as a possible D gene (5 bases). In germline, CDR1 is WSHSY, CDR2 SAAADI. The CDR3 runs to 14 residues. V was trimmed by 3 bases and J by 11 bases, leaving 19 bases between them. The CDR3 nucleotides are TGCGCCAGCAGTGATACGGACACATCACTGAAGGCTTTCTTT. It codes for CASSDTDTSLKAFF.

The chain has TRBV7-8 and TRBJ2-7, with D maybe TRBD2 (5 bases). The CDR3 length is 13 residues. Per germline, CDR1 SGHVS and CDR2 FQNEAQ. V dropped 5 bases and J dropped 5 bases, with 13 bases sitting between them. CDR3 region: CASSLYDSDEQYF. CDR3 nucleotides: TGTGCCAGCAGCCTCTATGATAGCGACGAGCAGTACTTC.

This clone was counted only a few times. The V and J genes are TRBV9 and TRBJ1-2; 7 bases line up with TRBD1. The ends lost 5 bases at V and 4 bases at J; junction bases unmatched: 8. The CDR3 loop spans 14 amino acids. Germline V gives CDR1 SGDLS, CDR2 YYNGEE. The chain's CDR3 is CASRAVQGSYGYTF. The CDR3 DNA follows: TGTGCCAGCAGAGCTGTACAGGGGTCCTATGGCTACACCTTC.

The V and J genes are TRBV6-5 and TRBJ2-2, with 7 bases lining up with TRBD1. J lost 5 bases, V lost 4 bases, and 10 bases had no gene match. In germline, CDR1 is MNHEY, CDR2 SVGAGI. This CDR3 region has 16 residues. CDR3: CASSFIPGQSTGELFF. The CDR3 bases are TGTGCCAGCAGTTTTATCCCGGGACAGTCAACCGGGGAGCTGTTTTTT.

V usage is TRBV7-9 and J usage is TRBJ2-7; D unclear. With 5 bases removed from V and 4 bases from J, the gap between germline ends came to 18 bases. CDR1 and CDR2 (germline): SEHNR, FQNEAQ (reference sequence). This CDR3 is 15 amino acids long. This CDR3 reads CASSLRGLVQYEQYF. CDR3 bases: TGTGCCAGCAGCCTTCGCGGTCTAGTCCAGTACGAGCAGTACTTC.

This rearrangement joins TRBV5-1 to TRBJ2-3; maybe TRBD1 (6 bases). With 0 bases removed from V and 3 bases from J, the gap between germline ends came to 14 bases. Germline assignment: CDR1 SGHRS and CDR2 YFSETQ. The CDR3 runs to 16 residues. CDR3 sequence (DNA): TGCGCCAGCAGCTTGGGTACAGGGATGGGGACAGATACGCAGTATTTT. Residues: CASSLGTGMGTDTQYF.

V gene TRBV29-1 combines with J gene TRBJ2-1, with TRBD1 matching 7 bases. CDR1 SQVTM and CDR2 ANQGSEA come from the germline V gene. The junction had 5 bases not matched to a gene; V was cut back by 5 bases and J by 1 base. There are 14 residues in the CDR3. The CDR3 coding sequence is TGCAGCGTTATCGCCAGGGGGTCCTACAATGAGCAGTTCTTC. Its protein product is CSVIARGSYNEQFF.

This chain connects TRBV29-1 to TRBJ2-1; D uncertain. Trimming pared 5 bases from V and 0 bases from J, leaving 17 bases between. The CDR3 has 16 amino acids. Germline values: CDR1 SQVTM, CDR2 ANQGSEA. The CDR3 DNA follows: TGCAGCGTTTTCGGTAGCCCCGAGAGCTCCTACAATGAGCAGTTCTTC. It is translated as CSVFGSPESSYNEQFF.

The V gene is TRBV11-2, the J gene TRBJ2-3; D is perhaps TRBD2 (7 bases). V lost 1 base, J lost 2 bases, and 13 bases lay in between. The germline V gene encodes CDR1 SGHAT and CDR2 FQNNGV. There are 16 residues in the CDR3. The DNA for the CDR3 is TGTGCCAGCAGCTTAGGAGGGGGGGTCTACACAGATACGCAGTATTTT. It codes for CASSLGGGVYTDTQYF.

The chain links TRBV3-1 (or the pseudogene TRBV3-2) to TRBJ2-7, with D possibly matching TRBD2 (5 bases). The CDR3 sequence is 15 residues long. V was cut by 1 base and J by 0 bases, with 10 bases left in between. CDR1 is LGHDT and CDR2 is YNNKEL in the germline V gene (reference sequence). The CDR3 sequence: CASSQGEPLSYEQYF. The CDR3 region has the DNA TGTGCCAGCAGCCAAGGGGAGCCACTCTCCTACGAGCAGTACTTC.

This rearrangement joins TRBV6-5 to TRBJ1-1, with a possible D match to TRBD1 (5 bases). The CDR3 is made up of 13 amino acids. Trimming stripped 8 bases from V and 11 bases from J, with 21 bases between. CDR1 is MNHEY, CDR2 SVGAGI, per germline. Here the CDR3 DNA reads TGTGCCAGCGGCCCGACAGAGAGAGAGCATGCTTTCTTT. Residues: CASGPTEREHAFF.

The rearrangement joins TRBV18 to TRBJ1-1; D is possibly TRBD1 (5 bases). The CDR3 length is 14 residues. V was cut by 5 bases and J by 6 bases, with 16 bases left in between. Germline assignment: CDR1 KGHSH and CDR2 LQKENI. The CDR3: CASSGQGGVSEAFF. CDR3 nucleotides: TGTGCCAGCTCAGGTCAGGGTGGGGTATCTGAAGCTTTCTTT.

V is TRBV7-9 and J is TRBJ2-2, with 9 bases identical to TRBD2. The germline V gene has CDR1 SEHNR and CDR2 FQNEAQ (reference sequence). After removal of 3 bases from V and 1 base from J, the junction contained 3 bases not matched to a gene. CDR3 length: 16 residues. The CDR3 protein is CASSFSGRWNTGELFF. The CDR3 nucleotides are TGTGCCAGCAGCTTTAGCGGGAGATGGAACACCGGGGAGCTGTTTTTT.

The genes are TRBV19 and TRBJ1-5, with TRBD1 matching 7 bases. The CDR3 totals 17 residues. The trim removed 6 bases at V and 0 bases at J, leaving 11 bases unmatched. Germline V lookup: CDR1 LNHDA, CDR2 SQIVND (reference sequence). The CDR3 DNA reads as TGTGCCAGTAGGGGGTGGGACAGAGATTCTAGCAATCAGCCCCAGCATTTT. Translated, it gives CASRGWDRDSSNQPQHF. Full variable domain (rest looked up from reference TRBV19 and TRBJ1-5): DGGITQSPKYLFRKEGQNVTLSCEQNLNHDAMYWYRQDPGQGLRLIYYSQIVNDFQKGDIAEGYSVSREKKESFPLTVTSAQKNPTAFYLCASRGWDRDSSNQPQHFGDGTRLSIL.

The rearrangement uses TRBV6-5 and TRBJ2-5; 13 nucleotides match TRBD2. Unmatched junction bases numbered 1, after V lost 5 bases and J lost 4 bases. Looked up from germline, CDR1 is MNHEY and CDR2 is SVGAGI. The CDR3 is made up of 14 amino acids. CDR3 protein: CASSRTSGGETQYF. The DNA for the CDR3 is TGTGCCAGCAGTCGGACTAGCGGGGGAGAGACCCAGTACTTC.